This T cell receptor (beta chain) was sequenced during a study of cytomegalovirus exposure and HLA in healthy donors. Study-wide findings and caveats: In a later analysis, HLA-C alleles had the fewest associated TCRs, DRB1 alleles the most. Using a false discovery rate of 0.05, a later analysis showed that 16,000 or so TCR beta sequences were associated with HLA alleles.

As to this clone: The antigen remains undetermined.

This CDR3 contains 19 residues. Germline V gene lookup returns CDR1 MGHRA and CDR2 YSYEKL. Trimming took 0 bases from V and 4 from J; bases not matched to a gene: 14. The primer mix had 60 Vbeta and 13 Jbeta primers. The protocol was immunoSEQ multiplex PCR, while the TCRdb copy is restricted to in-frame clones and leaves out a portion. Of about 130,000 clones in the sample, around 87% are singletons; the top ten hold about 5%. The chain combines TRBV4-1 with TRBJ2-1; 8 bases are a match to TRBD2. The receptor was isolated from a woman younger than 45 in good health and CMV-seronegative. Input material: PBMCs. CDR3 amino acids: CASSQDWGGIGGGYNEQFF. CDR3 coding DNA: TGCGCCAGCAGCCAAGATTGGGGGGGGATCGGCGGGGGGTACAATGAGCAGTTCTTC.